The 8 T cell receptor beta chains listed next were all sequenced from one sample in a study of blood T cell repertoires in COVID-19. The assay was immunoSEQ multiplex PCR, and TCRdb's table has in-frame clones only and misses some. This sample has 200,000 or so clones, with more than 65% found just once. The sequenced sample was PBMCs or T cells enriched from blood (not recorded which). The receptor source for this set is a man aged 35 to 55 who had recovered from COVID-19.

The chain joins TRBV3-1 (or the pseudogene TRBV3-2) to TRBJ1-1; D gene unclear. CDR3 length equals 14 residues. Germline V gene sequence: CDR1 LGHDT, CDR2 YNNKEL (reference sequence). V shed 0 bases and J shed 1 base, with 6 bases lying between them. As DNA, the CDR3 is TGTGCCAGCAGCCAAGATAACAGGAACACTGAAGCTTTCTTT. Translation gives CASSQDNRNTEAFF.

The chain uses TRBV21-1 and TRBJ1-5. TRBV21-1 is tagged as a pseudogene. The CDR3 length is 17 residues. As DNA, the CDR3 is TGTGCCAGCAGCAAAGCGGGGGACTGCAAAGCCCATCAGCCCCAGCATTTT. Translating it yields CASSKAGDCKAHQPQHF.

The J gene is TRBJ1-4, the V gene TRBV28; D is possibly TRBD1 (5 bases). The germline V gene encodes CDR1 MDHEN and CDR2 SYDVKM. The CDR3 has 15 residues. The germline V and J ends were trimmed by 7 bases and 4 bases, with 16 bases remaining between them. CDR3 residues: CASTTAQGDNEKLFF. CDR3 sequence (DNA): TGTGCCAGCACCACGGCTCAAGGGGATAATGAAAAACTGTTTTTT.

This rearrangement joins TRBV3-1 (or the pseudogene TRBV3-2) to TRBJ1-2, with D uncertain. The V gene lost 1 base and the J gene lost 3 bases, with 6 bases spanning the gap. Germline CDR1 LGHDT, CDR2 YNNKEL (reference sequence). The CDR3 runs to 13 residues. As DNA, the CDR3 is TGTGCCAGCAGCCAAGTTCGGGACTATGGCTACACCTTC. Its protein product is CASSQVRDYGYTF.

The rearrangement uses TRBV2 and TRBJ2-7, with 10 bases identical to TRBD1. The CDR3 loop spans 14 amino acids. Trimming at V came to 3 bases and at J to 6 bases, leaving 5 bases not matched to a gene. The germline CDR1 and CDR2 sequences are SNHLY and FYNNEI. The CDR3 here is CASSEGQGYLEQYF. The CDR3 DNA reads as TGTGCCAGCAGTGAGGGACAGGGGTATCTCGAGCAGTACTTC.

The V and J genes are TRBV5-4 and TRBJ1-3; TRBD1 might be the D (6 bases). Trimming left V 2 bases short and J 2 bases short, with 14 bases between. The CDR3 runs 16 residues. Per germline, CDR1 SGHNT and CDR2 YYREEE (reference sequence). The CDR3 protein is CASSFMAGGPGNTIYF. As DNA, the CDR3 is TGTGCCAGCAGCTTTATGGCGGGGGGGCCTGGAAACACCATATATTTT.

V gene TRBV7-2 combines with J gene TRBJ1-2; TRBD1 agrees at 8 bases. The CDR3 is made up of 12 amino acids. V shed 3 bases, J shed 8 bases, and the junction held 2 bases outside the gene matches. CDR1 and CDR2 (germline): SGHTA, FQGNSA. Here the CDR3 DNA reads TGTGCCAGCAGCTTGACAGGGGACGGCTACACCTTC. It encodes CASSLTGDGYTF.

This chain links TRBV6-5 with TRBJ1-1, with D tentatively TRBD1 (6 bases). Trimming removed 2 bases from V and 5 bases from J, with 9 bases in between. The CDR3 sequence is 13 residues long. Germline CDR1 MNHEY, CDR2 SVGAGI. CDR3 region: CASSYRGQTEAFF. CDR3 sequence (DNA): TGTGCCAGCAGTTACCGCGGACAGACTGAAGCTTTCTTT.